This TCR beta chain appears in the sequencing data of a study of response to subunit inactivated influenza vaccine (dated by TCRdb to the late 2010s). Study-wide context: Deep quantitative profiling of the T cell receptor repertoire was used in the study to follow responses to a trivalent subunit inactivated influenza vaccine.

The germline ends are 9 bases apart after V is trimmed by 4 bases and J by 8 bases. CDR1 LNHDA and CDR2 SQIVND were looked up in the germline V gene (reference sequence). Counted from cysteine to phenylalanine, this CDR3 has 12 amino acids. Of the read, only the CDR3 DNA is kept; its 36 bases are in frame from base 1. The study at large found these results: It was suggested by the authors that each seasonal influenza vaccination may recruit only a limited number of new T cells.

The library was built by means of RT-PCR. The reads were generated on an Illumina HiSeq 2500. The raw public reads went through TCRdb reprocessing: fastp at Q25, MiXCR clone calling, in-frame beta chains kept. Records with the same CDR3 protein are collapsed into one entry carrying the most frequent genes and DNA. This sample is represented by 500,000 to 600,000 distinct CDR3 sequences; 10% to 15% of them were singletons. The ten largest make up under 15% of the sample. What the time point label conveys for this sample: 45 days after influenza vaccine administration. With regard to this clonotype: Its antigen has not been determined. The sample holds no much larger clone one base away, and base qualities are not on file.

This clonotype originated in a man in his fifties or sixties who received an inactivated influenza vaccine. Donor details come from another sample of the same person, matched by shared clones. Specimen: PBMCs from blood, collected roughly 6 weeks after vaccination. The chain links TRBV19 with TRBJ2-1; the D gene lacks a confident call. The DNA is TGTGCCAGTAGTACTATAGGAGATGAGCAGTTCTTC. Translation gives CASSTIGDEQFF.